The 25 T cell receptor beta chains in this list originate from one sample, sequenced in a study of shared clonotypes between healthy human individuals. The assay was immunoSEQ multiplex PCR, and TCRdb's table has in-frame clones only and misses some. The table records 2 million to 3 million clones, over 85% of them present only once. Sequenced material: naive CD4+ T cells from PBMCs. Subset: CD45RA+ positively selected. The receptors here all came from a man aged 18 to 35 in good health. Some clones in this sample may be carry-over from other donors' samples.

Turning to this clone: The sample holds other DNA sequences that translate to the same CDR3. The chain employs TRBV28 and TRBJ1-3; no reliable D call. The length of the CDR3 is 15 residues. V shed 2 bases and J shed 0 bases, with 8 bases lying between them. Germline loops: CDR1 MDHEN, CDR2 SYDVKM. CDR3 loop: CASSLPAGSGNTIYF. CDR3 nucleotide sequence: TGTGCCAGCAGTTTACCGGCGGGCTCTGGAAACACCATATATTTT. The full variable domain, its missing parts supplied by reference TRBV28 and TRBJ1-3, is DVKVTQSSRYLVKRTGEKVFLECVQDMDHENMFWYRQDPGLGLRLIYFSYDVKMKEKGDIPEGYSVSREKKERFSLILESASTNQTSMYLCASSLPAGSGNTIYFGEGSWLTVV.

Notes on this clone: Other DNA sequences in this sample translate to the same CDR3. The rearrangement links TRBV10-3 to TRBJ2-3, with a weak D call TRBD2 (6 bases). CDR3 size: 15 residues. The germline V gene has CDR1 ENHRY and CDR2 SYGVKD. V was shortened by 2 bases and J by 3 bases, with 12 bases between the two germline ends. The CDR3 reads CAISEGSGGTDTQYF. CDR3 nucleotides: TGTGCCATCAGTGAGGGGTCAGGAGGGACAGATACGCAGTATTTT.

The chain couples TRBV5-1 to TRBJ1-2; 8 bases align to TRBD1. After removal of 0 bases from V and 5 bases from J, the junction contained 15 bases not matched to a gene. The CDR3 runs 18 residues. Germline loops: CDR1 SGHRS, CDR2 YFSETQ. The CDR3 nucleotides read TGCGCCAGCAGCTTGGCGACAGGGGAGGGAGTCGGACGATATGGCTACACCTTC. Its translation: CASSLATGEGVGRYGYTF.

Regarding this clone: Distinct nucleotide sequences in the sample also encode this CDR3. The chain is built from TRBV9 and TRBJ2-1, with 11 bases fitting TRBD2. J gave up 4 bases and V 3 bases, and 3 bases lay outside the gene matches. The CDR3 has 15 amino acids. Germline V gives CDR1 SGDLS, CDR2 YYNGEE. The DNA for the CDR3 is TGTGCCAGCAGCGCGACTAGCGGGACGTACAATGAGCAGTTCTTC. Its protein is CASSATSGTYNEQFF.

The CDR3, as DNA: TGTGCCACCAGCAGAGATATTAGCGGAAGCTCCTACAATGAGCAGTTCTTC. Amino acid sequence: CATSRDISGSSYNEQFF. The chain has TRBV15 and TRBJ2-1; TRBD2 might be the D (6 bases). Trimming pared 0 bases from V and 0 bases from J, leaving 12 bases between. This CDR3 contains 17 residues. The germline gives CDR1 LNHNV, CDR2 YYDKDF (reference sequence).

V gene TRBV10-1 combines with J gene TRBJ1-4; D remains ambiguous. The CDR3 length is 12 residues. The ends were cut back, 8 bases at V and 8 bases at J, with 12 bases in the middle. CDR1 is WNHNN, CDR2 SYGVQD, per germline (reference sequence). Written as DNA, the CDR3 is TGCGCCAGCCAAAGGGCCCCGGAAAAACTGTTTTTT. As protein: CASQRAPEKLFF.

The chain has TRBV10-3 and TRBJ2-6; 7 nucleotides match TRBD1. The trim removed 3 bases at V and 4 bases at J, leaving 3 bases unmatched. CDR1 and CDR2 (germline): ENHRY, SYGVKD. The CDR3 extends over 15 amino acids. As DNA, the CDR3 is TGTGCCATCAGTGAAACAGGGGCCGGGGCCAACGTCCTGACTTTC. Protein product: CAISETGAGANVLTF.

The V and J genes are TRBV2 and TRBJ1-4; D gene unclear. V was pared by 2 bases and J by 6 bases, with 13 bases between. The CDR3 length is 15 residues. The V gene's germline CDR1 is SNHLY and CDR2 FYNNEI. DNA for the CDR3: TGTGCCAGCAGTGAATCGGCAGTATTATATGAAAAACTGTTTTTT. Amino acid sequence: CASSESAVLYEKLFF. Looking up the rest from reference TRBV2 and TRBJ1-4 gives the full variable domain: EPEVTQTPSHQVTQMGQEVILRCVPISNHLYFYWYRQILGQKVEFLVSFYNNEISEKSEIFDDQFSVERPDGSNFTLKIRSTKLEDSAMYFCASSESAVLYEKLFFGSGTQLSVL.

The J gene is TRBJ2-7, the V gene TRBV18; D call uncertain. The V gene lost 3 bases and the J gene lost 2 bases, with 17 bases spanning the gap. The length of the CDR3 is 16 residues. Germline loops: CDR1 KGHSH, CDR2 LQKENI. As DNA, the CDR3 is TGTGCCAGCTCACCGGTGGGATCGAAACCAACCTACGAGCAGTACTTC. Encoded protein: CASSPVGSKPTYEQYF.

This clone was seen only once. This CDR3 is CASSPERWRGRSNQPQHF. In DNA, the CDR3 is TGTGCCAGCTCACCAGAGCGTTGGAGGGGACGAAGCAATCAGCCCCAGCATTTT. J is TRBJ1-5 and V is TRBV18, with TRBD1 as a possible D gene (5 bases). This CDR3 has 18 residues. The ends were cut back, 2 bases at V and 1 base at J, with 18 bases in the middle. CDR1 KGHSH and CDR2 LQKENI come from the germline V gene.

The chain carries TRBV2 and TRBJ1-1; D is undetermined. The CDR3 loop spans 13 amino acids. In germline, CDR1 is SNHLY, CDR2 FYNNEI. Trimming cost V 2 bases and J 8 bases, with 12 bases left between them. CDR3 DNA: TGTGCCAGCAGTGAATTGAGTTCGTCAGAAGCTTTCTTT. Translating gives CASSELSSSEAFF.

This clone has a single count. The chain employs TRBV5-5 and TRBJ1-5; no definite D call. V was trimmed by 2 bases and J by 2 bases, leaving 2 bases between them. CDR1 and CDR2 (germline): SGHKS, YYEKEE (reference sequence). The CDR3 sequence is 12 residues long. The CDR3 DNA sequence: TGTGCCAGCAGCTTCGGCAATCAGCCCCAGCATTTT. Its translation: CASSFGNQPQHF.

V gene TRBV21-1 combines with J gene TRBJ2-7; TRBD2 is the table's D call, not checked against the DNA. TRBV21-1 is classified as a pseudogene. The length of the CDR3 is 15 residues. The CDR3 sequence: CASSWRGRTPWEQYF. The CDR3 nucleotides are TGTGCCAGCAGCTGGCGGGGCAGGACCCCTTGGGAGCAGTACTTC.

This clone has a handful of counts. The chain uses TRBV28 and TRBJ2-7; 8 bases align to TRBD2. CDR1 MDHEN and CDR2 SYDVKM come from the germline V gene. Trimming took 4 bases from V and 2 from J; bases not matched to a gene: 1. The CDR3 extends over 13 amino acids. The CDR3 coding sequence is TGTGCCAGCAGTTCTAGCGGGCCCTACGAGCAGTACTTC. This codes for CASSSSGPYEQYF.

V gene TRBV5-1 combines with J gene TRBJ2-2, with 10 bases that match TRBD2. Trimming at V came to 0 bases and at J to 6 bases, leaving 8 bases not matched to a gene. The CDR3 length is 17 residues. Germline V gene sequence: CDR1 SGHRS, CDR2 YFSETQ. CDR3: CASSLVLAGGGAGELFF. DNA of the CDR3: TGCGCCAGCAGCTTGGTCTTAGCGGGAGGTGGAGCCGGGGAGCTGTTTTTT.

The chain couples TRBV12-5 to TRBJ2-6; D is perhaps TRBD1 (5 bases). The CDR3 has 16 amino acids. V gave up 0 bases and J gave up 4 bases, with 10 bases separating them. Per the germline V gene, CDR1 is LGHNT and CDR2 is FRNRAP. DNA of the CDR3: TGTGCTAGTGGTTTGGTAATAGGGGCCGGGGCCAACGTCCTGACTTTC. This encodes CASGLVIGAGANVLTF.

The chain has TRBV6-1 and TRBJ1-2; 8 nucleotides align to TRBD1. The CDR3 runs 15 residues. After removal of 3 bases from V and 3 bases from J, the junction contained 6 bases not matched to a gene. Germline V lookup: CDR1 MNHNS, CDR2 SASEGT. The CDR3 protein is CASSDDRGWDYGYTF. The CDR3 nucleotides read TGTGCCAGCAGTGACGACAGGGGCTGGGACTATGGCTACACCTTC.

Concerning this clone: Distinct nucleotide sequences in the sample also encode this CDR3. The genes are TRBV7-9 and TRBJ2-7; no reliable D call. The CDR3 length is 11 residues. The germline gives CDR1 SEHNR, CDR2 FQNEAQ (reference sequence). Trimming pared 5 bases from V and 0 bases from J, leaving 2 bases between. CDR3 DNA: TGTGCCAGCAGCGCCTCCTACGAGCAGTACTTC. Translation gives CASSASYEQYF.

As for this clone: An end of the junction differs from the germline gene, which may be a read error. The CDR3 is CASSTGRSKQPQHF. The CDR3 DNA reads TGTGCCAGCAGTACAGGACGGAGCAAACAGCCCCAGCATTTT. This chain links TRBV27 with TRBJ1-5; a weak D match, TRBD1 (5 bases). This CDR3 region has 14 residues. Germline CDR1 MNHEY, CDR2 SMNVEV (reference sequence).

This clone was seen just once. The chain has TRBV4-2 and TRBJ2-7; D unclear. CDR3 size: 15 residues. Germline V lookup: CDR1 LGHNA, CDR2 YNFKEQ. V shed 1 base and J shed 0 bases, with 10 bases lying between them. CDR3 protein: CASSQVTGPSYEQYF. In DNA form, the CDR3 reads TGTGCCAGCAGCCAAGTAACGGGCCCCTCCTACGAGCAGTACTTC.

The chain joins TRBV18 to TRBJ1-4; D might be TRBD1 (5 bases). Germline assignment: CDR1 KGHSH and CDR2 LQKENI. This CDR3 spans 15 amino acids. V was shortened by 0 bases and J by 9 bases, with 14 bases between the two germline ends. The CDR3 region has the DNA TGTGCCAGCTCACCACCTGAGGGGCTGAGGAAAAAACTGTTTTTT. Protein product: CASSPPEGLRKKLFF. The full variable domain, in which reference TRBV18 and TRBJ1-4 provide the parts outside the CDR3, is NAGVMQNPRHLVRRRGQEARLRCSPMKGHSHVYWYRQLPEEGLKFMVYLQKENIIDESGMPKERFSAEFPKEGPSILRIQQVVRGDSAAYFCASSPPEGLRKKLFFGSGTQLSVL.

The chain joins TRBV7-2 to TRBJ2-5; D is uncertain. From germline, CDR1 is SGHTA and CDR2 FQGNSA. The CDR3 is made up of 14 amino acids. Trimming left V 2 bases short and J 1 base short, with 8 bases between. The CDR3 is CASSLLGIQETQYF. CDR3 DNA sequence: TGTGCCAGCAGCTTATTGGGGATCCAAGAGACCCAGTACTTC.

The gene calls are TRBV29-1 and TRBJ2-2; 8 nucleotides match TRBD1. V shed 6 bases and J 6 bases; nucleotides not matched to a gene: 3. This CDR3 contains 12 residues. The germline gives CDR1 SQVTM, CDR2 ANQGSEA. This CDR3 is CSVIQGAGELFF. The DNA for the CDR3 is TGCAGCGTGATACAGGGGGCCGGGGAGCTGTTTTTT.

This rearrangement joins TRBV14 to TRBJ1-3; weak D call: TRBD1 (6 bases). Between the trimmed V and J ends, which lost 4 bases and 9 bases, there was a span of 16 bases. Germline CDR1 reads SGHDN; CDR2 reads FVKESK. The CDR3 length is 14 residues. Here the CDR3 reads CASSLAGGQGTIYF. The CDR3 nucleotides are TGTGCCAGCAGCCTGGCGGGGGGCCAAGGCACCATATATTTT.

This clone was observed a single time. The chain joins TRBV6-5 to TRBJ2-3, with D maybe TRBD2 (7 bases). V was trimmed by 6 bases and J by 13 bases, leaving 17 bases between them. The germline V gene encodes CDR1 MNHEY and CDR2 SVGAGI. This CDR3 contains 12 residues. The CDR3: CASSLSGGRKYF. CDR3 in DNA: TGTGCCAGCAGCCTGTCGGGGGGCCGCAAGTATTTT.